The 4 T cell receptor beta chains listed next were all sequenced from one sample in a study of T cells of healthy individuals. In TCRdb, the 5' RACE reads were re-called with MiXCR into one record per CDR3 protein. The sample shows 45,000 to 60,000 distinct CDR3 sequences, around 15% of them seen only once. These receptors all stem from a human donor in good health.

This clonotype was seen more than once but under ten times. The chain employs TRBV20-1 and TRBJ2-1; D remains ambiguous. This CDR3 has 14 amino acids. The germline V gene encodes CDR1 DFQATT and CDR2 SNEGSKA (reference sequence). Trimming took off 3 bases at V and 6 bases at J, with 15 bases between the two ends. Here the CDR3 reads CSASEVPVTNEQFF. DNA of the CDR3: TGCAGTGCTAGTGAGGTCCCAGTTACCAATGAGCAGTTCTTC.

This clonotype has just a few counts. This rearrangement joins TRBV18 to TRBJ1-5, with D hard to call. Trimming cost V 3 bases and J 1 base, with 10 bases left between them. Germline values: CDR1 KGHSH, CDR2 LQKENI. The CDR3 runs to 15 residues. The CDR3 coding sequence is TGTGCCAGCTCACCGGACCTGAAGAGCAATCAGCCCCAGCATTTT. Translated, it gives CASSPDLKSNQPQHF.

The V and J genes are TRBV6-6 and TRBJ1-2; tentative D call: TRBD1 (5 bases). Deletions cut 0 bases from V and 1 base from J, with 12 bases between. In germline, CDR1 is MNHNY, CDR2 SVGAGI (reference sequence). This CDR3 comprises 16 residues. This chain's CDR3 is CASSYSNPGGNYGYTF. The CDR3 bases are TGTGCCAGCAGTTACTCGAACCCGGGGGGTAACTATGGCTACACCTTC.

This clonotype was seen at least ten times. The chain couples TRBV29-1 to TRBJ1-5; TRBD1 matches 7 bases. J was trimmed by 5 bases and V by 6 bases; bases with no gene match: 7. The germline CDR1 and CDR2 sequences are SQVTM and ANQGSEA. The CDR3 consists of 13 residues. This CDR3 is CSVQGVGDQPQHF. The CDR3 bases are TGCAGCGTGCAGGGGGTCGGGGATCAGCCCCAGCATTTT.